This T cell receptor beta chain was profiled in a study of T cells after yellow fever vaccination. Study-wide results and caveats: Compared with primary, the secondary response was weaker and peaked at day 5, not 15. Most primary-vaccination clones reappeared after the booster (approximately 95% CD4, around 88% CD8).

Germline V gives CDR1 MNHEY, CDR2 SMNVEV (reference sequence). V lost 6 bases and J 1 base, leaving 18 bases between the germline ends. The CDR3 is 16 residues long. About this clonotype: The antigen remains undetermined.

TCRdb re-analysed the 5' RACE reads in MiXCR, keeping a single row per CDR3 protein. The data contain roughly 68,000 distinct CDR3 sequences, 5% to 8% of them singletons. The sequences come from CD8+ T cells sorted from PBMCs, collected roughly 47 days after the first yellow fever vaccination. This clonotype was obtained from a man in his late teens or twenties who received the YFV17D yellow fever vaccine. The rearrangement joins TRBV27 to TRBJ1-2; D unclear. In DNA, the CDR3 is TGTGCCAGCAGCCCGACGGGATACACCTATAACTATGGCTACACCTTC. It encodes CASSPTGYTYNYGYTF.